The 16 T cell receptor beta chains below were found in one sample sequenced in a study of CD8+ T cells in alopecia areata (dated by TCRdb to 2017 to 2018). The library relied on the immunoSEQ multiplex PCR assay. To provide template for TCR sequencing, every sample had RNA extracted and reverse transcribed into cDNA. TCRdb obtained this table from immuneACCESS and retained in-frame rearrangements with V and J assigned. These tables miss some clones; where compared with another copy, unresolved V genes account for less than half of the shortfall, and the remainder is unexplained. In this sample the table shows about 150,000 clones, 62% of which occur a single time. Just over 35% of the sample goes to the ten largest clones. The sequenced sample consisted of CD8+ T cells sorted from blood. Source of these receptors: a human donor in good health.

DNA of the CDR3: TGCGCCAGCAGCTTCCGGGACAGGGGCCCCTACGAGCAGTACTTC. This encodes CASSFRDRGPYEQYF. The rearrangement uses TRBV5-1 and TRBJ2-7; 10 bases are shared with TRBD1. CDR3 length equals 15 residues. The V gene's germline CDR1 is SGHRS and CDR2 YFSETQ. The trim removed 2 bases at V and 2 bases at J, leaving 4 bases unmatched.

This clone was recorded once. Here the CDR3 DNA reads TGCGCCAGCAGCCAAAGGGCGGGAGGCTACGAGCAGTACTTC. Translation: CASSQRAGGYEQYF. This chain uses TRBV4-1 with TRBJ2-7, with 8 bases lining up with TRBD2. V was pared by 2 bases and J by 3 bases, with 3 bases of the junction left unmatched. CDR3 length equals 14 residues. Germline V gene lookup returns CDR1 MGHRA and CDR2 YSYEKL.

This rearrangement joins TRBV11-2 to TRBJ1-1; TRBD1 might be the D (5 bases). The V end was cut by 4 bases, the J end by 6 bases, with 15 bases between. Germline-derived CDR1 and CDR2 are SGHAT and FQNNGV. The CDR3 consists of 14 residues. The chain's CDR3 is CASSSAPGSAEAFF. The CDR3 coding sequence is TGTGCCAGCAGCTCGGCCCCAGGGAGCGCTGAAGCTTTCTTT.

The DNA of the CDR3 is TGTGCCAGCAGCTTGCGCTCCGGGATCAATCAGCCCCAGCATTTT. This encodes CASSLRSGINQPQHF. This sequence joins TRBV11-2 and TRBJ1-5; D is undetermined. V lost 3 bases to trimming and J lost 3 bases, with 12 bases between them. The CDR3 extends over 15 amino acids. Germline lookup yields CDR1 SGHAT and CDR2 FQNNGV.

This clone was detected a few times. The chain joins TRBV5-6 to TRBJ2-7; D ambiguous. Germline V lookup: CDR1 SGHDT, CDR2 YYEEEE. CDR3 size: 13 residues. V gave up 2 bases and J gave up 0 bases, with 6 bases separating them. The CDR3 protein is CASSFQFSYEQYF. The CDR3 DNA reads as TGTGCCAGCAGCTTTCAGTTCTCCTACGAGCAGTACTTC.

Only one count was recorded for this clone. This CDR3 reads CASGGFDGYTF. The CDR3, as DNA: TGTGCCAGCGGTGGGTTCGATGGCTACACCTTC. This chain connects TRBV6-6 to TRBJ1-2; no definite D call. Trimming took 8 bases from V and 6 from J, leaving 10 bases between them. Germline V gene data show CDR1 as MNHNY and CDR2 as SVGAGI (reference sequence). The CDR3 runs 11 residues.

V is TRBV2 and J is TRBJ1-2; D gene unclear. The CDR3 extends over 15 amino acids. V was pared by 6 bases and J by 0 bases, with 14 bases between. CDR1 is SNHLY and CDR2 is FYNNEI in the germline V gene. CDR3 bases: TGTGCCAGCAGGGAAAGAGTGGAAGCTAACTATGGCTACACCTTC. Translating it yields CASRERVEANYGYTF. Full variable domain (rest looked up from reference TRBV2 and TRBJ1-2): EPEVTQTPSHQVTQMGQEVILRCVPISNHLYFYWYRQILGQKVEFLVSFYNNEISEKSEIFDDQFSVERPDGSNFTLKIRSTKLEDSAMYFCASRERVEANYGYTFGSGTRLTVV.

The chain employs TRBV15 and TRBJ2-2; 12 bases align to TRBD2. This CDR3 has 16 amino acids. V shed 2 bases, J shed 7 bases, and the junction held 5 bases outside the gene matches. Looked up from germline, CDR1 is LNHNV and CDR2 is YYDKDF (reference sequence). The CDR3 is CATSRTGTSGFGELFF. CDR3 nucleotides: TGTGCCACCAGCAGAACCGGGACTAGCGGGTTCGGGGAGCTGTTTTTT.

The rearrangement joins TRBV29-1 to TRBJ2-7, with 9 bases lining up with TRBD1. CDR1 and CDR2 (germline): SQVTM, ANQGSEA. V trimming: 6 bases; J trimming: 2 bases; junction bases outside the gene matches: 14. CDR3 size: 16 residues. DNA of the CDR3: TGCAGCGTGGAGGTGGGGGGACAGGGACAAACCTACGAGCAGTACTTC. Its translation: CSVEVGGQGQTYEQYF.

This clone is a singleton in its sample. The rearrangement links TRBV7-9 to TRBJ2-3; D gene unclear. The CDR3 is made up of 14 amino acids. Trimming cost V 4 bases and J 4 bases, with 12 bases left between them. Germline V gene lookup returns CDR1 SEHNR and CDR2 FQNEAQ (reference sequence). CDR3 in DNA: TGTGCCAGCAGCTCCCCCGGATATGCAGATACGCAGTATTTT. Translating it yields CASSSPGYADTQYF.

CDR3 DNA: TGTGCCTGGAGTGCCACAGAGTTCTACGAGCAGTACTTC. Protein product: CAWSATEFYEQYF. V gene TRBV30 combines with J gene TRBJ2-7, with D unresolved. The CDR3 runs 13 residues. Germline V gene lookup returns CDR1 GTSNPN and CDR2 SVGIG (reference sequence). V dropped 1 base and J dropped 3 bases, with 10 bases sitting between them.

The chain recombines TRBV27 with TRBJ2-5; D might be TRBD2 (5 bases). The CDR3 runs 15 residues. V was cut by 6 bases and J by 0 bases, with 14 bases left in between. Germline lookup yields CDR1 MNHEY and CDR2 SMNVEV (reference sequence). Here the CDR3 reads CASRMEVADQETQYF. The CDR3 DNA follows: TGTGCCAGCAGAATGGAGGTTGCGGACCAAGAGACCCAGTACTTC.

The V gene is TRBV5-1, the J gene TRBJ2-3, with D possibly TRBD2 on 6 matching bases. The V and J ends lost 2 bases and 1 base respectively, with 11 bases between them. The CDR3 spans 15 residues. The germline V gene has CDR1 SGHRS and CDR2 YFSETQ. CDR3 in DNA: TGCGCCAGCAGCTTTAACGGGAGAGGCACAGATACGCAGTATTTT. This encodes CASSFNGRGTDTQYF.

The chain recombines TRBV29-1 with TRBJ2-7; D call uncertain. Trimming left V 4 bases short and J 6 bases short, with 13 bases between. This CDR3 has 12 amino acids. Germline V lookup: CDR1 SQVTM, CDR2 ANQGSEA. CDR3 DNA sequence: TGCAGCGTTGCGTCAGGTTTGGGCGAGCAGTACTTC. Protein product: CSVASGLGEQYF.

This clone was picked up a small number of times. The chain uses TRBV7-2 and TRBJ2-5; D perhaps matches TRBD1 (6 bases). The CDR3 runs to 15 residues. The germline V and J ends were trimmed by 5 bases and 2 bases, with 15 bases remaining between them. Germline V lookup: CDR1 SGHTA, CDR2 FQGNSA. The CDR3 loop reads CASSHLGARQETQYF. DNA for the CDR3: TGTGCCAGCAGCCACCTGGGGGCGCGGCAAGAGACCCAGTACTTC.

The gene calls are TRBV4-1 and TRBJ2-7; D is unresolved. CDR1 and CDR2 from the germline V gene are MGHRA and YSYEKL. The ends were cut back, 3 bases at V and 2 bases at J, with 8 bases in the middle. This CDR3 has 13 residues. The CDR3 DNA is TGCGCCAGCAGCCAGGCAGAAACCTACGAGCAGTACTTC. As protein: CASSQAETYEQYF.